This T cell receptor beta chain is drawn from a study of T cell responses to AZD1222 COVID-19 vaccine. The CDR3 length is 19 residues. Germline V lookup: CDR1 SGHTA, CDR2 FQGNSA. V lost 1 base, J lost 4 bases, and 18 bases stayed unmatched. Whole-study findings and limits: Increases in Spike-specific TCR breadth and depth were seen after two AZD1222 doses. Clonal diversity may have been underestimated, and the donors were mostly white British, with more females than males.

This clone is a singleton in its sample. The antigen is undetermined. Method: immunoSEQ multiplex PCR; TCRdb's copy keeps in-frame clones and lacks some. The profile shows about 140,000 clones, more than 85% of them singletons. This sequence originates from an adult who received the AZD1222 COVID-19 vaccine. Sequenced material: peripheral blood, taken 28 days after the second AZD1222 dose. The rearrangement uses TRBV7-2 and TRBJ1-2; 7 nucleotides line up with TRBD1. The CDR3 DNA reads as TGTGCCAGCAGCTTAGAAGGCGTCAGGGGGACCCTAAGGGGCTATGGCTACACCTTC. Translated: CASSLEGVRGTLRGYGYTF.